This T cell receptor beta chain was observed in a study of blood T cell repertoires in COVID-19. Overall study: Specimens from acute and convalescent COVID-19 originated in the United States, Italy and Spain.

CDR3 length equals 15 residues. The V gene's germline CDR1 is SGHTA and CDR2 FQGTGA. Trimming stripped 2 bases from V and 5 bases from J, with 14 bases between. Authors' data handling: By means of reference gene primer amplification, nucleated cell counts were estimated. Sequencing was performed with immunoSEQ multiplex PCR; in TCRdb, only in-frame clones are kept and a portion is missing. Clone size and the V and J calls come from that table; the DNA yielded D and trimming. The data contain about 42,000 clones, nearly 90% of them singletons. This sequence was found in a man in his fifties or sixties with active COVID-19. The chain joins TRBV7-3 to TRBJ2-3, with a weak D call TRBD2 (6 bases). Sequencing input: peripheral blood. The CDR3 region is CASSLAGGTRDTQYF. CDR3 coding DNA: TGTGCCAGCAGCTTAGCTGGGGGGACCCGAGATACGCAGTATTTT.